The rows below give T cell receptor beta chains drawn from one sample of a study of control samples from healthy donors and cancer patients. Some clones are missing from TCRdb's copy, which holds only in-frame ones; the method was immunoSEQ multiplex PCR. Among 200,000 to 250,000 clones listed, roughly 94% were seen once. Sample: blood. Source of these receptors: a man in his fifties or sixties in good health. Each CDR3 is given with its conserved first and last residue. A D gene is named only where the DNA matches it firmly. Where a row states a size, it is once, few, many or the class of an expanded clone; other rows omit it.

abundance: NA
v_gene: TRBV27
d_gene: NA
j_gene: TRBJ1-6
CDR3nt: TGTGCCAGCTTCGTTATCGGGACAATTTATTCACCCCTCCACTTT
CDR3aa: CASFVIGTIYSPLHF

abundance: NA
v_gene: TRBV4-2
d_gene: NA
j_gene: TRBJ1-1
CDR3nt: TGTGCCAGCAGCCAACCCGACGGTGGTTTGAACACTGAAGCTTTCTTT
CDR3aa: CASSQPDGGLNTEAFF

abundance: NA
v_gene: TRBV10-3
d_gene: NA
j_gene: TRBJ1-1
CDR3nt: TGTGCCATCACGGGGGATAGCACTGAAGCTTTCTTT
CDR3aa: CAITGDSTEAFF

abundance: NA
v_gene: TRBV25-1
d_gene: NA
j_gene: TRBJ1-2
CDR3nt: TGTGCCAGCAGTGAGGGTTTAGGTAGCTACACCTTC
CDR3aa: CASSEGLGSYTF

abundance: NA
v_gene: TRBV28
d_gene: NA
j_gene: TRBJ2-1
CDR3nt: TGTGCCAGCAGCCCCAATTACGAGCAGTTCTTC
CDR3aa: CASSPNYEQFF

abundance: NA
v_gene: TRBV30
d_gene: NA
j_gene: TRBJ2-1
CDR3nt: TGTGCCTGGAGTGTCTGGGACCGCGGGTACAATGAGCAGTTCTTC
CDR3aa: CAWSVWDRGYNEQFF

abundance: NA
v_gene: TRBV6-5
d_gene: TRBD1
j_gene: TRBJ1-4
CDR3nt: TGTGCCAGCAGTAAGGGACAGGGAGTTGAAAAACTGTTTTTT
CDR3aa: CASSKGQGVEKLFF

abundance: NA
v_gene: TRBV7-2
d_gene: NA
j_gene: TRBJ1-1
CDR3nt: TGTGCCAGCAGCGACCGCCGGTCGGGCGGGTGGACTGAAGCTTTCTTT
CDR3aa: CASSDRRSGGWTEAFF

abundance: NA
v_gene: TRBV28
d_gene: NA
j_gene: TRBJ2-5
CDR3nt: TGTGCCAGCAGCGAGACAGGAGCCCAAGAGACCCAGTACTTC
CDR3aa: CASSETGAQETQYF

abundance: NA
v_gene: TRBV7-9
d_gene: NA
j_gene: TRBJ1-1
CDR3nt: TGTGCCAGCAGGTTAGGAGTTGGCACTGAAGCTTTCTTT
CDR3aa: CASRLGVGTEAFF

abundance: NA
v_gene: TRBV28
d_gene: NA
j_gene: TRBJ1-2
CDR3nt: TGTGCCAGCAGTTTAGCGGCGCTCTATGGCTACACCTTC
CDR3aa: CASSLAALYGYTF

abundance: NA
v_gene: TRBV19
d_gene: NA
j_gene: TRBJ1-3
CDR3nt: TGTGCCAGCTACGCCCCCAGGGCGCGCTCTGGAAACACCATATATTTT
CDR3aa: CASYAPRARSGNTIYF

abundance: NA
v_gene: TRBV6-1
d_gene: NA
j_gene: TRBJ1-2
CDR3nt: TGTGCCAGCAGTGAAGAAATTGGAGCAAACTATGGCTACACCTTC
CDR3aa: CASSEEIGANYGYTF

abundance: NA
v_gene: TRBV18
d_gene: NA
j_gene: TRBJ2-7
CDR3nt: TGTGCCAGCTCACTTACGGGGGTCTCCCTTGAAGAGCAGTACTTC
CDR3aa: CASSLTGVSLEEQYF

abundance: NA
v_gene: TRBV10-1
d_gene: NA
j_gene: TRBJ1-6
CDR3nt: TGCGCCAGCGTTCAGATCCGCTCCTATAATTCACCCCTCCACTTT
CDR3aa: CASVQIRSYNSPLHF

abundance: NA
v_gene: TRBV7-8
d_gene: NA
j_gene: TRBJ1-1
CDR3nt: TGTGCCAGCAGCTTATCCGAAGGGCACACTGAAGCTTTCTTT
CDR3aa: CASSLSEGHTEAFF

abundance: NA
v_gene: TRBV6-5
d_gene: NA
j_gene: TRBJ2-3
CDR3nt: TGTGCCAGCAACTGGGAAGTCACAGATACGCAGTATTTT
CDR3aa: CASNWEVTDTQYF

abundance: NA
v_gene: TRBV6-2/TRBV6-3
d_gene: TRBD2
j_gene: TRBJ2-5
CDR3nt: TGTGCCAGCAGTTACCCGCTAGCGGGGGAAGAGACCCAGTACTTC
CDR3aa: CASSYPLAGEETQYF

abundance: NA
v_gene: TRBV2
d_gene: NA
j_gene: TRBJ2-3
CDR3nt: TGTGCCGGGGGCAGCACAGATACGCAGTATTTT
CDR3aa: CAGGSTDTQYF

abundance: once
v_gene: TRBV5-6
d_gene: NA
j_gene: TRBJ2-1
CDR3nt: TGTGCCAGCAGCTTGGGGAGAGGGGGGAGCTCCTACAATGAGCAGTTCTTC
CDR3aa: CASSLGRGGSSYNEQFF

abundance: NA
v_gene: TRBV5-1
d_gene: TRBD1
j_gene: TRBJ1-2
CDR3nt: TGCGCCAGCAGCCTGGGACAGGAGAATGGCTACACCTTC
CDR3aa: CASSLGQENGYTF

abundance: once
v_gene: TRBV6-5
d_gene: TRBD1
j_gene: TRBJ2-2
CDR3nt: TGTGCCAGCAGTCAGACAGGGATTACCGGGGAGCTGTTTTTT
CDR3aa: CASSQTGITGELFF

abundance: NA
v_gene: TRBV7-9
d_gene: TRBD1
j_gene: TRBJ1-1
CDR3nt: TGTGCCAGCAGCCTGTACAGGGGGCGAGACACTGAAGCTTTCTTT
CDR3aa: CASSLYRGRDTEAFF

abundance: NA
v_gene: TRBV10-3
d_gene: TRBD2
j_gene: TRBJ2-5
CDR3nt: TGTGCCATCAGTGAGGGTGGGGGGGAAGAGACCCAGTACTTC
CDR3aa: CAISEGGGEETQYF

abundance: NA
v_gene: TRBV28
d_gene: NA
j_gene: TRBJ2-3
CDR3nt: TGTGCCAGCAGGACTACTGCGGGTAGCACAGATACGCAGTATTTT
CDR3aa: CASRTTAGSTDTQYF

abundance: NA
v_gene: TRBV14
d_gene: TRBD1
j_gene: TRBJ2-1
CDR3nt: TGTGCCAGCAGTAACCGGGACAGGCTTACTAGTGAGCAGTTCTTC
CDR3aa: CASSNRDRLTSEQFF

abundance: NA
v_gene: TRBV4-2
d_gene: NA
j_gene: TRBJ1-1
CDR3nt: TGTGCCAGCAGCCCACAGTATAACACTGAAGCTTTCTTT
CDR3aa: CASSPQYNTEAFF

abundance: NA
v_gene: TRBV18
d_gene: NA
j_gene: TRBJ1-5
CDR3nt: TGTGCCAGCTCACCACTCGAGGGGCCCAATCAGCCCCAGCATTTT
CDR3aa: CASSPLEGPNQPQHF

abundance: NA
v_gene: TRBV30
d_gene: TRBD2
j_gene: TRBJ2-1
CDR3nt: TGTGCCTGGAGTATTAGCGGGACTTCCTACAATGAGCAGTTCTTC
CDR3aa: CAWSISGTSYNEQFF

abundance: NA
v_gene: TRBV5-1
d_gene: TRBD2
j_gene: TRBJ2-7
CDR3nt: TGCGCCAGCAGCATCTTAGCGGGGCGCTCCTACGAGCAGTACTTC
CDR3aa: CASSILAGRSYEQYF

abundance: NA
v_gene: TRBV7-2
d_gene: NA
j_gene: TRBJ2-4
CDR3nt: TGTGCCAGCAGTCCGGACACAAACATTCAGTACTTC
CDR3aa: CASSPDTNIQYF

abundance: NA
v_gene: TRBV7-8
d_gene: NA
j_gene: TRBJ2-1
CDR3nt: TGTGCCAGCAGCTTAGACGGGGGGCCCTACAATGAGCAGTTCTTC
CDR3aa: CASSLDGGPYNEQFF

abundance: once
v_gene: TRBV6-5
d_gene: TRBD1
j_gene: TRBJ1-2
CDR3nt: TGTGCCAGCAGTTACGGTGTAGGGGGCATCTATGGCTACACCTTC
CDR3aa: CASSYGVGGIYGYTF

abundance: once
v_gene: TRBV10-3
d_gene: NA
j_gene: TRBJ2-6
CDR3nt: TGTGCCATCAGTGGTTCAGGGACTGGGGCCAACGTCCTGACTTTC
CDR3aa: CAISGSGTGANVLTF

abundance: NA
v_gene: TRBV27
d_gene: NA
j_gene: TRBJ2-7
CDR3nt: TGTGCCAGCAGTTTCCGACAGATCGCCTACGAGCAGTACTTC
CDR3aa: CASSFRQIAYEQYF

abundance: NA
v_gene: TRBV5-1
d_gene: NA
j_gene: TRBJ1-6
CDR3nt: TGCGCCAGCACCGCCCTTGGCGACAATTCACCCCTCCACTTT
CDR3aa: CASTALGDNSPLHF

abundance: NA
v_gene: TRBV27
d_gene: NA
j_gene: TRBJ1-4
CDR3nt: TGTGCCAGCAGTCCCAGACCCCCGGCGCAGACAACTAATGAAAAACTGTTTTTT
CDR3aa: CASSPRPPAQTTNEKLFF

abundance: NA
v_gene: TRBV7-2
d_gene: NA
j_gene: TRBJ1-2
CDR3nt: TGTGCCAGCAGCATACAAGTCGACAGCCATGGCTACACCTTC
CDR3aa: CASSIQVDSHGYTF

abundance: once
v_gene: TRBV19
d_gene: TRBD2
j_gene: TRBJ2-3
CDR3nt: TGTGCCAGTAGTATCACCGGAATTAGCGGGGGGGACAGTACGCAGTATTTT
CDR3aa: CASSITGISGGDSTQYF

abundance: NA
v_gene: TRBV3-1/TRBV3-2
d_gene: NA
j_gene: TRBJ2-5
CDR3nt: TGTGCCAGCAGCCAAGAGGCCCTACCGAGGGAGACCCAGTACTTC
CDR3aa: CASSQEALPRETQYF

abundance: NA
v_gene: TRBV18
d_gene: NA
j_gene: TRBJ1-4
CDR3nt: TGTGCCAGCTCACCAAATCGTGAAGGGCTTAATGAAAAACTGTTTTTT
CDR3aa: CASSPNREGLNEKLFF

abundance: NA
v_gene: TRBV6-5
d_gene: TRBD1
j_gene: TRBJ1-1
CDR3nt: TGTGCCAGCCTACCCCTTGAGGGGGCGAGGACTGAAGCTTTCTTT
CDR3aa: CASLPLEGARTEAFF

abundance: NA
v_gene: TRBV5-1
d_gene: NA
j_gene: TRBJ1-1
CDR3nt: TGCGCCAGCAGCTTGGTCGAGGGGCTGGCTGAAGCTTTCTTT
CDR3aa: CASSLVEGLAEAFF

abundance: NA
v_gene: TRBV15
d_gene: NA
j_gene: TRBJ1-6
CDR3nt: TGTGCCACCAGCAGACCTTTACCGGGAGCGAGCCCTTCACCCCTCCACTTT
CDR3aa: CATSRPLPGASPSPLHF

abundance: NA
v_gene: TRBV4-3
d_gene: TRBD1
j_gene: TRBJ1-2
CDR3nt: TGCGCCAGCAGCCAAGAGGGGAGGGGGCCAAGCAGTGGCTACACCTTC
CDR3aa: CASSQEGRGPSSGYTF

abundance: once
v_gene: TRBV7-9
d_gene: TRBD2
j_gene: TRBJ2-2
CDR3nt: TGTGCCAGCAGACGCCTTAGCGGGGGGGAAACCGGGGAGCTGTTTTTT
CDR3aa: CASRRLSGGETGELFF